The T cell receptor (beta chain) described here comes from a study of breast tumors, draining lymph nodes, adjacent tissues. TCRdb re-derived calls from the multiplex PCR reads in MiXCR, one entry per CDR3 protein. The sample lists more than 50,000 distinct CDR3 sequences; 45% to 65% were seen once. Of note for this clonotype: Given a much more abundant clone one base away, this may be a read error.

CDR1 is SGHAT, CDR2 FQNNGV, per germline. The CDR3 consists of 16 residues. The receptor was derived from a female donor with breast cancer. Some clones in this sample may be carry-over from other donors' samples. Sequenced input: breast tumor tissue. This sequence joins TRBV11-2 and TRBJ1-1, with a weak D call TRBD1 (6 bases). This CDR3 reads CASSQDGGGARTEASF. CDR3 sequence (DNA): TGTGCCAGCAGCCAAGATGGGGGGGGGGCGAGGACTGAAGCTTCCTTT.